The 6 T cell receptor beta chains in this list originate from one sample, sequenced in a study of Ad26.COV2.S vaccination and SARS-CoV-2 variants. TCRdb's copy holds only in-frame clones and misses some; the assay was immunoSEQ multiplex PCR. Of hundreds of thousands of clones listed, roughly 89% are singletons. The treatment: approximately 18 received Ad26.COV2.S at low or high dose, single or two shots; roughly five received placebo; per-sample allocation not given. After the first vaccine or placebo injection, samples were drawn on day 63. The specimen comprised peripheral blood, sampled in a trial of Ad26.COV2.S vaccine versus placebo. Receptors originate from a person between 18 and 59 years old who received the Ad26.COV2.S COVID-19 vaccine or a placebo.

The genes are TRBV6-1 and TRBJ2-1; 7 bases map to TRBD1. CDR1 is MNHNS, CDR2 SASEGT, per germline. This CDR3 is 16 amino acids long. Germline trimming cut 4 bases from V and 0 bases from J; bases unmatched to any gene: 6. For the CDR3, the DNA is TGTGCCAGCAGTGGACAGGGAATGAGCTCCTACAATGAGCAGTTCTTC. Its protein product is CASSGQGMSSYNEQFF.

The J gene is TRBJ1-5, the V gene TRBV19; 7 nucleotides line up with TRBD1. From germline, CDR1 is LNHDA and CDR2 SQIVND (reference sequence). The CDR3 loop spans 17 amino acids. Germline trimming cut 8 bases from V and 2 bases from J; bases unmatched to any gene: 15. The CDR3 DNA sequence: TGTGCCAGTCGCAGGTACTCCACAGGGGCCGGCAATCAGCCCCAGCATTTT. It is translated as CASRRYSTGAGNQPQHF.

The J gene is TRBJ2-3, the V gene TRBV7-3; D not certain. Germline V lookup: CDR1 SGHTA, CDR2 FQGTGA. The CDR3 spans 14 residues. V lost 7 bases and J lost 1, with 12 bases in between. CDR3 residues: CASISPKGTDTQYF. CDR3 coding DNA: TGTGCCAGCATCTCTCCCAAGGGCACAGATACGCAGTATTTT. Supplemented by reference TRBV7-3 and TRBJ2-3, the full variable domain reads GAGVSQTPSNKVTEKGKYVELRCDPISGHTALYWYRQSLGQGPEFLIYFQGTGAADDSGLPNDRFFAVRPEGSVSTLKIQRTERGDSAVYLCASISPKGTDTQYFGPGTRLTVL.

The chain recombines TRBV10-1 with TRBJ2-2; the D gene could be TRBD1 or TRBD2 (5 bases each). Germline loops: CDR1 WNHNN, CDR2 SYGVQD (reference sequence). Trimming pared 2 bases from V and 7 bases from J, leaving 11 bases between. The CDR3 is 14 amino acids. CDR3 loop: CASSEGGSGGELFF. The CDR3 DNA reads as TGCGCCAGCAGTGAGGGGGGATCGGGCGGGGAGCTGTTTTTT.

The genes are TRBV6-2 or TRBV6-3 and TRBJ2-7; 10 nucleotides match TRBD1. Germline CDR1 and CDR2: MNHEY and SVGEGT. This CDR3 is built from 15 residues. The V segment lost 2 bases and the J segment 4 bases; nucleotides outside the gene matches: 5. The CDR3 DNA sequence: TGTGCCAGCAGTTACGGTGGACAGGGGGGATACGAGCAGTACTTC. Protein product: CASSYGGQGGYEQYF.

The J gene is TRBJ2-1, the V gene TRBV5-4; 9 bases align to TRBD2. With V trimmed by 2 bases and J by 4 bases, 10 bases remained unmatched. Germline CDR1 SGHNT, CDR2 YYREEE (reference sequence). The CDR3 totals 17 residues. CDR3 nucleotide sequence: TGTGCCAGCAGCTTCCCGCGGGGGGGCGGTATTTACAATGAGCAGTTCTTC. Amino acid sequence: CASSFPRGGGIYNEQFF. Full variable domain (outside the CDR3, taken from reference TRBV5-4 and TRBJ2-1): ETGVTQSPTHLIKTRGQQVTLRCSSQSGHNTVSWYQQALGQGPQFIFQYYREEENGRGNFPPRFSGLQFPNYSSELNVNALELDDSALYLCASSFPRGGGIYNEQFFGPGTRLTVL.